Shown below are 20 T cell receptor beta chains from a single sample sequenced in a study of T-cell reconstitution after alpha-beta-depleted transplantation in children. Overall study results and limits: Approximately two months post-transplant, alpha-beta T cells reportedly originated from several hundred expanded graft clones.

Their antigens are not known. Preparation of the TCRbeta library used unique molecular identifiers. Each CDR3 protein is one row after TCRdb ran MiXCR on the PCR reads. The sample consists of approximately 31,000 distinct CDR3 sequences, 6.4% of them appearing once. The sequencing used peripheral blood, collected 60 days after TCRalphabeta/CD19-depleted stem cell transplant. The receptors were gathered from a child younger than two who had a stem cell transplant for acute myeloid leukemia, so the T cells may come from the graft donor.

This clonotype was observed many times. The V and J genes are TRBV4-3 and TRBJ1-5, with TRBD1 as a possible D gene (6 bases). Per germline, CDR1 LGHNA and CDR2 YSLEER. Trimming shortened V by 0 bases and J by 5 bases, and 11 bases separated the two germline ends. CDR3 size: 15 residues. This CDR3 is CASSQDRGRDQPQHF. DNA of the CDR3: TGCGCCAGCAGCCAAGACAGGGGCAGGGATCAGCCCCAGCATTTT.

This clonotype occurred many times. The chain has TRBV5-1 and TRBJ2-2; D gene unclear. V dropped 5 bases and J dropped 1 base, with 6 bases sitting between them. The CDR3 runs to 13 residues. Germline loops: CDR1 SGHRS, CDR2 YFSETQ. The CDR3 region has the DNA TGCGCCAGCAGGGCCGAGAACACCGGGGAGCTGTTTTTT. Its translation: CASRAENTGELFF. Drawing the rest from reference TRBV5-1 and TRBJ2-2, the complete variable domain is KAGVTQTPRYLIKTRGQQVTLSCSPISGHRSVSWYQQTPGQGLQFLFEYFSETQRNKGNFPGRFSGRQFSNSRSEMNVSTLELGDSALYLCASRAENTGELFFGEGSRLTVL.

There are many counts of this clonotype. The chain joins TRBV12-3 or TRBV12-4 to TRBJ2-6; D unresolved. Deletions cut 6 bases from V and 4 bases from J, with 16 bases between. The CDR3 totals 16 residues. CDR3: CASSSRYQAGANVLTF. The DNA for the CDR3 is TGTGCCAGCAGCTCGAGGTATCAAGCAGGGGCCAACGTCCTGACTTTC.

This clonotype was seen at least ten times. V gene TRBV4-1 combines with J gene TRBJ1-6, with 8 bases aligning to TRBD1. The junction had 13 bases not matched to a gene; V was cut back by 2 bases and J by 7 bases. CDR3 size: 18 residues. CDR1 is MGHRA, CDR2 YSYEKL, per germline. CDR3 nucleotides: TGCGCCAGCAGCCAAAGAGGCCCCGGGACAGGATTAAATTCACCCCTCCACTTT. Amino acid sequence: CASSQRGPGTGLNSPLHF.

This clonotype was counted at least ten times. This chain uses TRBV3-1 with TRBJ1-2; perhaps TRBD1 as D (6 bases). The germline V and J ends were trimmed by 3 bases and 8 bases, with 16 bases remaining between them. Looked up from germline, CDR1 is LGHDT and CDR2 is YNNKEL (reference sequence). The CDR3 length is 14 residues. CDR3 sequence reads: CASSQMWPGVGYTF. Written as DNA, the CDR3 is TGTGCCAGCAGCCAGATGTGGCCAGGGGTCGGCTACACCTTC.

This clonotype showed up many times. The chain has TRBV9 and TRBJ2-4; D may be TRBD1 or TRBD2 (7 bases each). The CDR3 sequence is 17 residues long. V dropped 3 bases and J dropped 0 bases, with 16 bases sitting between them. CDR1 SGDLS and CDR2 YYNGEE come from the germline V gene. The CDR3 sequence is CASSAQGVAGAKNIQYF. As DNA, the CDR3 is TGTGCCAGCAGCGCCCAGGGGGTAGCGGGAGCCAAAAACATTCAGTACTTC. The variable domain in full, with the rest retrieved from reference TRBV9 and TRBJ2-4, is DSGVTQTPKHLITATGQRVTLRCSPRSGDLSVYWYQQSLDQGLQFLIQYYNGEERAKGNILERFSAQQFPDLHSELNLSSLELGDSALYFCASSAQGVAGAKNIQYFGAGTRLSVL.

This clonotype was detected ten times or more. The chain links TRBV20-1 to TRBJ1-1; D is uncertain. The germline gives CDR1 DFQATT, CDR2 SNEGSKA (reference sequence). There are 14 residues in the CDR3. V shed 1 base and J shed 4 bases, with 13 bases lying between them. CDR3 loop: CSARAGGSFTEAFF. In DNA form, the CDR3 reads TGCAGTGCTAGAGCGGGAGGGTCTTTCACTGAAGCTTTCTTT.

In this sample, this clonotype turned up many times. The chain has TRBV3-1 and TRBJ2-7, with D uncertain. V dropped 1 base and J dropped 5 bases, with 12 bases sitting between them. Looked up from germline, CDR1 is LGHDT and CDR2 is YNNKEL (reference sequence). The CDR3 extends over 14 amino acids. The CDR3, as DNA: TGTGCCAGCAGCCAAGTCCCTCGAAGCAACGAGCAGTACTTC. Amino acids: CASSQVPRSNEQYF.

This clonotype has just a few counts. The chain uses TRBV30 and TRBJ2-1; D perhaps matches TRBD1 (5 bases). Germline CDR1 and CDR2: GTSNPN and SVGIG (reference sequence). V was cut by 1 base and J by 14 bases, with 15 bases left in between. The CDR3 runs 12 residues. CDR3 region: CAWSENGASKFF. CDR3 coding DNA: TGTGCCTGGAGTGAAAATGGGGCATCGAAGTTCTTC.

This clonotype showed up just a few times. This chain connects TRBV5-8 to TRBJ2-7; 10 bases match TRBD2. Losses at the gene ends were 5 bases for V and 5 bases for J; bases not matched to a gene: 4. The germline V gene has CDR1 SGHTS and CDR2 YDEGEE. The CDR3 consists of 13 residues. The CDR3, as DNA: TGTGCCAGCAGGGCGGGACTAGCGAACGAGCAGTACTTC. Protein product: CASRAGLANEQYF. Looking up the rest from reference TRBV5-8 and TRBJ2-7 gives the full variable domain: EAGVTQSPTHLIKTRGQQATLRCSPISGHTSVYWYQQALGLGLQFLLWYDEGEERNRGNFPPRFSGRQFPNYSSELNVNALELEDSALYLCASRAGLANEQYFGPGTRLTVT.

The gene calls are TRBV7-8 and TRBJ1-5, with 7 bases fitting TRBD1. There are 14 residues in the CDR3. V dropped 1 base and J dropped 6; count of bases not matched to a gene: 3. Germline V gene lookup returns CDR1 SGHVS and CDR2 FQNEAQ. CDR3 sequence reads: CASSLGTGIQPQHF. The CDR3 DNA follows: TGTGCCAGCAGCTTAGGGACAGGAATTCAGCCCCAGCATTTT.

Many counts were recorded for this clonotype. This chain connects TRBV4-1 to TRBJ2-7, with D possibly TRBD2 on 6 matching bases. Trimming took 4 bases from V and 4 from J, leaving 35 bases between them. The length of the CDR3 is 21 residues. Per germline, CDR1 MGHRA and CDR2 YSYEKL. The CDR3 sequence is CASSPKIGRGRGLWGIYEQYF. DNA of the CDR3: TGCGCCAGCAGCCCCAAGATAGGCCGTGGGCGGGGTCTTTGGGGAATTTACGAGCAGTACTTC.

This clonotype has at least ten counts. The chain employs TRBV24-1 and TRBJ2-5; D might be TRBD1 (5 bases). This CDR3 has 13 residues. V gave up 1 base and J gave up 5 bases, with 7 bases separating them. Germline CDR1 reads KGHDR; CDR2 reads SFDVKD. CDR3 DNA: TGTGCCACCAGTGATTTAGGGGTGGAGACCCAGTACTTC. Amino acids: CATSDLGVETQYF.

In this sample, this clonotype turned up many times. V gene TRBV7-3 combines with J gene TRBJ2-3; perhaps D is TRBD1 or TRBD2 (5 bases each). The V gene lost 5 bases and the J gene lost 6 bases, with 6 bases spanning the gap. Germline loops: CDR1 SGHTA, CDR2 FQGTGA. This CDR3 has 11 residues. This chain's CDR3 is CASSEGDTQYF. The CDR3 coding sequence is TGTGCCAGCAGCGAGGGGGATACGCAGTATTTT.

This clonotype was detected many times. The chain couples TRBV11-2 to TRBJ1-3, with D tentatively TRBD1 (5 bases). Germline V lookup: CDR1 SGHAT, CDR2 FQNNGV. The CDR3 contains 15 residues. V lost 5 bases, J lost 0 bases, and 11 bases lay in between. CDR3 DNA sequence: TGTGCCAGCAGCCTACAGGATTACTCTGGAAACACCATATATTTT. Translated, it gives CASSLQDYSGNTIYF.

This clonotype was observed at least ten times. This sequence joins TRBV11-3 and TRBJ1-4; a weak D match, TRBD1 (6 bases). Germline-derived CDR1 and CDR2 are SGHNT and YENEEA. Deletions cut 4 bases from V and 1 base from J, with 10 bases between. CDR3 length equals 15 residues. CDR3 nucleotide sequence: TGTGCCAGCAGCTCGTACAGGGTAACTAATGAAAAACTGTTTTTT. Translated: CASSSYRVTNEKLFF.

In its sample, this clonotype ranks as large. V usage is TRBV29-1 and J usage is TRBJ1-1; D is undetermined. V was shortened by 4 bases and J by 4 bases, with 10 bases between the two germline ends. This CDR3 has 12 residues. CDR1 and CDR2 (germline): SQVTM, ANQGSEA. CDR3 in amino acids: CSVVSGVTEAFF. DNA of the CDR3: TGCAGCGTTGTTAGCGGTGTCACTGAAGCTTTCTTT.

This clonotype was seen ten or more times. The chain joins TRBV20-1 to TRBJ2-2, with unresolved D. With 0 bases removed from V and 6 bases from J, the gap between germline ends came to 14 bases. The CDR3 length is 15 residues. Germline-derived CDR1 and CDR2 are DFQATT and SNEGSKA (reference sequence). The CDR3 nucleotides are TGCAGTGCTAGAGATGGTGGCATGAAGGCCGGGGAGCTGTTTTTT. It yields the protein CSARDGGMKAGELFF.

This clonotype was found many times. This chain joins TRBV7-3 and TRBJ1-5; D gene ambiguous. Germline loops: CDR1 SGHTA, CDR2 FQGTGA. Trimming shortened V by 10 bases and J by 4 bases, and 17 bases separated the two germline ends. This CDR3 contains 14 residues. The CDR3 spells CATDLRVGNQPQHF. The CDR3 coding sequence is TGTGCCACGGACCTACGGGTGGGGAATCAGCCCCAGCATTTT.

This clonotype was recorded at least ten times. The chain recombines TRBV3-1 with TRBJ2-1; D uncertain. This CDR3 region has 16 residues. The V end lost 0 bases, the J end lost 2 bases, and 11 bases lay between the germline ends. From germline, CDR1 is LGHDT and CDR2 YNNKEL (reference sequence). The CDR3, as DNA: TGTGCCAGCAGCCAAGATGAAAGGGTCGCCTACAATGAGCAGTTCTTC. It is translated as CASSQDERVAYNEQFF.